The 14 T cell receptor beta chains below were found in one sample sequenced in a study. TCRdb itself ran the RT-PCR reads through MiXCR, one entry per CDR3 protein. The data hold almost 700,000 distinct CDR3 sequences, with 13% to 15% observed a single time. Material for sequencing was memory CD4+ T cells from blood. These receptors were collected from a female donor in good health, serving as a healthy control.

The chain recombines TRBV20-1 with TRBJ2-3; D is possibly TRBD2 (5 bases). V was shortened by 2 bases and J by 0 bases, with 15 bases between the two germline ends. Germline CDR1 is DFQATT and CDR2 is SNEGSKA (reference sequence). The CDR3 is made up of 16 amino acids. In DNA form, the CDR3 reads TGCAGTGCTAGACGGTCCAGCGGTACTAGCACAGATACGCAGTATTTT. Its translation is CSARRSSGTSTDTQYF.

This chain links TRBV11-2 with TRBJ2-5; no definite D call. Germline V gene sequence: CDR1 SGHAT, CDR2 FQNNGV. The V end lost 8 bases, the J end lost 1 base, and 11 bases lay between the germline ends. This CDR3 spans 13 amino acids. The CDR3 DNA sequence: TGTGCCAGCGGCAGAACCCCCCAAGAGACCCAGTACTTC. Its protein product is CASGRTPQETQYF.

The table lists this clonotype with many counts. This chain joins TRBV6-5 and TRBJ2-1; D might be TRBD2 (7 bases). Germline V gene lookup returns CDR1 MNHEY and CDR2 SVGAGI. Trimming removed 0 bases at V and 6 bases at J, with 12 bases between. The CDR3 runs 15 residues. CDR3: CASSYSGGGSNEQFF. The CDR3 DNA reads TGTGCCAGCAGTTACTCAGGGGGGGGGAGCAATGAGCAGTTCTTC.

V usage is TRBV5-6 and J usage is TRBJ2-2, with D possibly matching TRBD1 (5 bases). The CDR3 contains 16 residues. Germline V CDR1 and CDR2: SGHDT, YYEEEE. The germline V and J ends were trimmed by 4 bases and 4 bases, with 17 bases remaining between them. CDR3 residues: CASSTLQASLTGELFF. CDR3 bases: TGTGCCAGCAGCACCCTACAGGCCTCGCTCACCGGGGAGCTGTTTTTT.

This clonotype was seen ten or more times. The V and J genes are TRBV5-4 and TRBJ2-1, with 9 bases aligning to TRBD2. Trimming removed 4 bases from V and 7 bases from J; junction bases left unmatched: 9. Germline assignment: CDR1 SGHNT and CDR2 YYREEE (reference sequence). CDR3 length: 15 amino acids. CDR3 protein: CASSTNSGGGNEQFF. The DNA for the CDR3 is TGTGCCAGCAGCACCAATAGCGGGGGAGGAAATGAGCAGTTCTTC. Full variable domain (missing parts from reference TRBV5-4 and TRBJ2-1): ETGVTQSPTHLIKTRGQQVTLRCSSQSGHNTVSWYQQALGQGPQFIFQYYREEENGRGNFPPRFSGLQFPNYSSELNVNALELDDSALYLCASSTNSGGGNEQFFGPGTRLTVL.

The genes are TRBV20-1 and TRBJ2-1; weak D call: TRBD2 (6 bases). The V gene lost 1 base and the J gene lost 2 bases, with 18 bases spanning the gap. Germline CDR1 reads DFQATT; CDR2 reads SNEGSKA (reference sequence). This CDR3 spans 17 amino acids. CDR3 DNA: TGCAGTGCTAGAGTGGGATATTCGGGGGATACCTACAATGAGCAGTTCTTC. Its translation: CSARVGYSGDTYNEQFF.

This sequence joins TRBV5-6 and TRBJ2-7; D is possibly TRBD1 (5 bases). The CDR3 has 14 residues. Germline V lookup: CDR1 SGHDT, CDR2 YYEEEE. Trimming took 4 bases from V and 1 from J, leaving 12 bases between them. In DNA form, the CDR3 reads TGTGCCAGCAGCCACCCCCGGACATCCTACGAGCAGTACTTC. It codes for CASSHPRTSYEQYF.

This clonotype was seen many times. This chain joins TRBV6-5 and TRBJ1-2; possibly TRBD1 for D (6 bases). V lost 0 bases and J 8 bases, leaving 19 bases between the germline ends. The CDR3 is 16 residues long. Germline V gives CDR1 MNHEY, CDR2 SVGAGI. The CDR3 sequence is CASSYSTAQGQGGYTF. CDR3 nucleotides: TGTGCCAGCAGTTACTCGACAGCGCAGGGACAAGGGGGCTACACCTTC.

This clonotype was seen a handful of times. The genes are TRBV12-3 or TRBV12-4 and TRBJ1-4; D gene unclear. CDR3 length equals 15 residues. V lost 2 bases and J 3 bases, leaving 10 bases between the germline ends. CDR3 region: CASSLFPAANEKLFF. CDR3 sequence (DNA): TGTGCCAGCAGTTTATTCCCTGCTGCTAATGAAAAACTGTTTTTT.

This clonotype was seen many times. This rearrangement joins TRBV5-1 to TRBJ2-2; 8 positions agree with TRBD2. The CDR3 runs 16 residues. Germline V gene lookup returns CDR1 SGHRS and CDR2 YFSETQ. The V and J ends lost 1 base and 1 base, in that order; junction bases with no gene match: 3. For the CDR3, the DNA is TGCGCCAGCAGCTTGCTTACTAGCGGGAACACCGGGGAGCTGTTTTTT. Translated: CASSLLTSGNTGELFF.

This clonotype was observed a few times. One end of the junction does not line up with germline, which may come from a read error. The chain recombines TRBV28 with TRBJ2-1; 9 nucleotides agree with TRBD2. CDR1 is MDHEN and CDR2 is SYDVKM in the germline V gene. This CDR3 has 12 amino acids. CDR3 protein: CASSLTTSGLWF. The CDR3 nucleotides read TGTGCCAGCAGTTTAACCACTAGCGGGCTGTGGTTC.

This clonotype was counted many times. V gene TRBV27 combines with J gene TRBJ2-5, with 11 bases that match TRBD2. The V and J ends lost 8 bases and 1 base, in that order; junction bases with no gene match: 9. Germline values: CDR1 MNHEY, CDR2 SMNVEV (reference sequence). The CDR3 runs to 16 residues. Written as DNA, the CDR3 is TGTGCCAGCGCGCAGTCGCTAGCGGGAGGCCAAGAGACCCAGTACTTC. Its protein is CASAQSLAGGQETQYF.

The rearrangement links TRBV21-1 to TRBJ2-5; the D call of TRBD1 is as the table states it, not checked on the DNA. TRBV21-1 counts as a pseudogene. The CDR3 length is 17 residues. CDR3: CASSSIMGPNDQETQYF. CDR3 coding DNA: TGTGCCAGCAGCTCTATTATGGGACCCAACGACCAAGAGACCCAGTACTTC.

The gene calls are TRBV28 and TRBJ1-2; D remains unclear. V shed 3 bases and J shed 3 bases, with 14 bases lying between them. Germline loops: CDR1 MDHEN, CDR2 SYDVKM. The length of the CDR3 is 15 residues. CDR3 coding DNA: TGTGCCAGCAGTTTTGCCCCGGGCTCGGACTATGGCTACACCTTC. Translating it yields CASSFAPGSDYGYTF.